The entry below gives a single TCR beta chain sequence along with its context. Its antigen remains unknown. This entry is derived from a study of T cells in localized non-small cell lung cancer. Findings and caveats of the study: The tumor had only one region sequenced, so heterogeneity remains possible. A median of around 60 clones ranked among the top 100 in tumor appeared in adjacent lung. Uninvolved nearby lung showed the greatest T cell clonality, exceeding that found in tumor. Elevated circulating T cell density in blood was associated with longer overall survival.

Sequenced by immunoSEQ multiplex PCR; TCRdb stores in-frame clones only, minus some. The sample lists around 90,000 clones, about three quarters occurring once. The germline CDR1 and CDR2 sequences are SQVTM and ANQGSEA. Losses at the gene ends were 8 bases for V and 2 bases for J; bases not matched to a gene: 3. The length of the CDR3 is 13 residues. The chain employs TRBV29-1 and TRBJ2-1, with TRBD2 matching 10 bases. The specimen was PBMCs, collected before any cancer treatment. This receptor was taken from a man aged 40 to 75 with stage II squamous cell lung carcinoma. CDR3 coding DNA: TGCAGCCCACTAGCGGGAACCTACAATGAGCAGTTCTTC. Translating it yields CSPLAGTYNEQFF.